The 32 T cell receptor beta chains in this list originate from one sample, sequenced in a study of regulatory T cells in long-lasting Graves disease. Stated time point: newly diagnosed GD, antithyroid drugs for less than 3 months. TCR sequences were obtained from RNA taken from PBMCs. Relying on iRepertoire HTBI primers and Arm-PCR of CDR3 regions, the team built TCR beta libraries. TCRdb passed the multiplex PCR reads through MiXCR, listing each CDR3 protein once. The sample lists roughly 380,000 distinct CDR3 sequences, 16% seen once, with about 27% in the top ten. These data are also associated with another study on T cells in Graves' hyperthyroidism and ophthalmopathy.

Sample: peripheral blood mononuclear cells (PBMCs), taken at new diagnosis, from a patient treated with antithyroid drugs. These receptors were collected from a man in his forties with Graves disease.

This clonotype was detected many times. CDR3 loop: CASGQGAGETQYF. The CDR3 DNA follows: TGTGCCAGCGGACAGGGGGCAGGGGAGACCCAGTACTTC. V is TRBV11-3 and J is TRBJ2-5, with 11 bases fitting TRBD1. The CDR3 has 13 amino acids. Germline lookup yields CDR1 SGHNT and CDR2 YENEEA. V shed 8 bases and J 5 bases; nucleotides not matched to a gene: 4.

The chain recombines TRBV4-3 with TRBJ1-5; no clear D. V gave up 0 bases and J gave up 3 bases, with 12 bases separating them. CDR3 length equals 16 residues. Germline V lookup: CDR1 LGHNA, CDR2 YSLEER. CDR3 sequence (DNA): TGCGCCAGCAGCCAAGAGGTTTTGCCCCCCAATCAGCCCCAGCATTTT. It is translated as CASSQEVLPPNQPQHF.

This clonotype showed up just a few times. V is TRBV5-6 and J is TRBJ1-2; 8 bases are shared with TRBD1. The CDR3 runs 15 residues. Germline V gene lookup returns CDR1 SGHDT and CDR2 YYEEEE. J lost 3 bases, V lost 4 bases, and 8 bases had no gene match. The CDR3, as DNA: TGTGCCAGCAGCAAAACAGGGGGGAAGGACTATGGCTACACCTTC. Its translation is CASSKTGGKDYGYTF.

Ten or more counts support this clonotype. The genes are TRBV27 and TRBJ2-5, with D unresolved. This CDR3 has 16 residues. Germline V gene lookup returns CDR1 MNHEY and CDR2 SMNVEV (reference sequence). Trimming shortened V by 3 bases and J by 5 bases, and 19 bases separated the two germline ends. The CDR3 reads CASSFRPNRLGETQYF. The DNA of the CDR3 is TGTGCCAGCAGTTTCCGCCCCAACCGCCTCGGGGAGACCCAGTACTTC.

This clonotype was recorded at least ten times. This sequence joins TRBV18 and TRBJ1-1; the D is unclear. V was pared by 6 bases and J by 3 bases, with 17 bases between. Germline values: CDR1 KGHSH, CDR2 LQKENI. The CDR3 length is 15 residues. The DNA of the CDR3 is TGTGCCAGCTCGAAAACCCGTGAGTGGGACACTGAAGCTTTCTTT. This gives the protein CASSKTREWDTEAFF.

The sample holds many counts of this clonotype. Sequence at one end of the junction differs from germline and may be a read error. This rearrangement joins TRBV12-3 or TRBV12-4 to TRBJ1-5; no clear D. The CDR3 is 15 residues long. CDR3 sequence (DNA): TGTGCCAGCAGTTTACGGGCAACCGGCAACCAGCCCCAGCATTTT. Its protein is CASSLRATGNQPQHF.

This clonotype was counted at least ten times. J is TRBJ2-7 and V is TRBV2; no clear D. The CDR3 covers 12 residues. Per germline, CDR1 SNHLY and CDR2 FYNNEI. Trimming left V 9 bases short and J 2 bases short, with 11 bases between. The DNA for the CDR3 is TGTGCCAGTCAAGGCCACACCTACGAGCAGTACTTC. It specifies CASQGHTYEQYF. Full variable domain (rest looked up from reference TRBV2 and TRBJ2-7): EPEVTQTPSHQVTQMGQEVILRCVPISNHLYFYWYRQILGQKVEFLVSFYNNEISEKSEIFDDQFSVERPDGSNFTLKIRSTKLEDSAMYFCASQGHTYEQYFGPGTRLTVT.

In its sample, this clonotype was seen many times. V usage is TRBV12-5 and J usage is TRBJ1-6; D remains ambiguous. V was pared by 6 bases and J by 8 bases, with 5 bases between. The CDR3 consists of 11 residues. The germline V gene encodes CDR1 LGHNT and CDR2 FRNRAP. The CDR3 DNA is TGTGCTAGTGGAAAATATTCACCCCTCCACTTT. Translated: CASGKYSPLHF.

This clonotype showed up many times. The chain carries TRBV7-8 and TRBJ1-2; D is ambiguous. Trimming shortened V by 0 bases and J by 4 bases, and 6 bases separated the two germline ends. The CDR3 extends over 13 amino acids. Germline CDR1 is SGHVS and CDR2 is FQNEAQ. The CDR3 is CASSLAGIYGYTF. The CDR3 region has the DNA TGTGCCAGCAGCTTAGCTGGGATCTATGGCTACACCTTC.

This clonotype was observed a few times. The chain couples TRBV6-1 to TRBJ2-7; D unresolved. Trimming removed 3 bases at V and 0 bases at J, with 12 bases between. Germline CDR1 MNHNS, CDR2 SASEGT. The CDR3 consists of 15 residues. CDR3 sequence (DNA): TGTGCCAGCAGTGAGGGGTCTTTAAGCTCCTACGAGCAGTACTTC. This translates into CASSEGSLSSYEQYF.

This clonotype was observed at least ten times. V gene TRBV30 combines with J gene TRBJ1-5; D uncertain. Trimming removed 1 base from V and 7 bases from J, with 11 bases in between. The CDR3 extends over 13 amino acids. Germline values: CDR1 GTSNPN, CDR2 SVGIG (reference sequence). The CDR3 DNA reads TGTGCCTGGAGTGGCCGGAATTCCCAGCCCCAGCATTTT. This translates into CAWSGRNSQPQHF.

This clonotype showed up just a few times. This chain links TRBV12-5 with TRBJ1-5; D is possibly TRBD1 (5 bases). CDR3 length: 17 residues. V lost 1 base to trimming and J lost 4 bases, with 17 bases between them. Looked up from germline, CDR1 is LGHNT and CDR2 is FRNRAP. The CDR3 spells CASGLDHIRDSNQPQHF. CDR3 nucleotides: TGTGCTAGTGGTTTGGATCATATCAGGGATTCGAATCAGCCCCAGCATTTT.

The sample holds many counts of this clonotype. CDR3 DNA: TGTGCCTGGGACAGGGGGACCACTGAAGCTTTCTTT. It encodes CAWDRGTTEAFF. The chain joins TRBV30 to TRBJ1-1; 9 positions match TRBD1. Germline CDR1 is GTSNPN and CDR2 is SVGIG (reference sequence). The CDR3 loop spans 12 amino acids. Losses at the gene ends were 5 bases for V and 4 bases for J; bases not matched to a gene: 2.

This clonotype turned up a few times. The gene calls are TRBV24-1 and TRBJ2-2, with D perhaps TRBD1 or TRBD2 (7 bases each). Per germline, CDR1 KGHDR and CDR2 SFDVKD. Trimming removed 3 bases at V and 6 bases at J, with 16 bases between. The CDR3 spans 16 residues. CDR3 bases: TGTGCCACCAGTGATCCCGGCGCAGGGGGGGCCGGGGAGCTGTTTTTT. Its protein product is CATSDPGAGGAGELFF.

In its sample, this clonotype was seen many times. CDR3 amino acids: CASSPRAGETDTQYF. The CDR3 DNA sequence: TGTGCCAGCAGCCCCCGGGCAGGGGAAACAGATACGCAGTATTTT. The chain links TRBV7-9 to TRBJ2-3; D perhaps matches TRBD1 (6 bases). The CDR3 extends over 15 amino acids. Germline V gene lookup returns CDR1 SEHNR and CDR2 FQNEAQ (reference sequence). V lost 5 bases and J lost 3, with 15 bases in between.

This clonotype has more than one count but fewer than ten. The chain has TRBV6-2 or TRBV6-3 and TRBJ2-3, with D hard to call. With 3 bases removed from V and 0 bases from J, the gap between germline ends came to 10 bases. The CDR3 has 15 amino acids. CDR1 and CDR2 (germline): MNHEY, SVGEGT. This chain's CDR3 is CASSYRRLSTDTQYF. CDR3 DNA sequence: TGTGCCAGCAGTTATCGTCGTCTTAGCACAGATACGCAGTATTTT.

This clonotype has ten or more counts. The chain couples TRBV7-2 to TRBJ2-7; D not certain. V lost 5 bases, J lost 0 bases, and 14 bases lay in between. CDR3 length: 15 amino acids. The germline CDR1 and CDR2 sequences are SGHTA and FQGNSA. The CDR3 DNA sequence: TGTGCCAGCAGCCCAACCAACTGGGCCTCCTACGAGCAGTACTTC. Its protein product is CASSPTNWASYEQYF.

This clonotype was observed many times. The V and J genes are TRBV24-1 and TRBJ2-5; 7 bases map to TRBD1. Germline CDR1 reads KGHDR; CDR2 reads SFDVKD. Trimming cost V 10 bases and J 1 base; bases outside gene matches: 5. This CDR3 contains 13 residues. This chain's CDR3 is CATMRGPQETQYF. The DNA of the CDR3 is TGTGCCACTATGAGGGGGCCCCAAGAGACCCAGTACTTC.

This clonotype was observed at least ten times. This chain links TRBV5-1 with TRBJ1-3; the match to TRBD1 covers 7 bases. With V trimmed by 3 bases and J by 8 bases, 5 bases remained unmatched. The CDR3 extends over 13 amino acids. Germline values: CDR1 SGHRS, CDR2 YFSETQ. The CDR3 loop reads CASSSQGTDTIYF. In DNA, the CDR3 is TGCGCCAGCAGCTCACAGGGGACGGACACCATATATTTT.

This clonotype was counted between two and nine times. The chain employs TRBV20-1 and TRBJ2-1; TRBD1 aligns across 9 bases. J lost 9 bases, V lost 6 bases, and 6 bases had no gene match. The CDR3 is 12 residues long. The germline V gene has CDR1 DFQATT and CDR2 SNEGSKA (reference sequence). The CDR3 sequence is CSANRGHGEQFF. Written as DNA, the CDR3 is TGCAGTGCGAACAGGGGGCATGGTGAGCAGTTCTTC.

This clonotype was seen at least ten times. Here the CDR3 reads CASRYSPQNTEAFF. CDR3 DNA sequence: TGTGCCAGCAGATATTCCCCCCAGAACACTGAAGCTTTCTTT. The gene calls are TRBV2 and TRBJ1-1; D gene unclear. Germline CDR1 SNHLY, CDR2 FYNNEI. The CDR3 covers 14 residues. Trimming shortened V by 6 bases and J by 1 base, and 12 bases separated the two germline ends.

Of note for this clonotype: A far more abundant clone sits one base away, making this likely a read error. The chain joins TRBV28 to TRBJ2-4; D gene ambiguous. The DNA end lines up better with TRBJ2-1; the J call may be wrong. The CDR3 covers 11 residues. Germline loops: CDR1 MDHEN, CDR2 SYDVKM. The CDR3 bases are TGTGCCAGCAGTCCTCGTCCCCAGCAGTTCTTC. Protein sequence: CASSPRPQQFF.

This clonotype was seen more than once but under ten times. V usage is TRBV29-1 and J usage is TRBJ1-1; D may be TRBD1 (5 bases). The CDR3 sequence is 12 residues long. Trimming took 8 bases from V and 0 from J, leaving 10 bases between them. The germline V gene encodes CDR1 SQVTM and CDR2 ANQGSEA. The CDR3 coding sequence is TGCAGCACTGAGACAGTGAACACTGAAGCTTTCTTT. It translates to CSTETVNTEAFF.

This clonotype showed up many times. This chain joins TRBV2 and TRBJ2-7, with D possibly matching TRBD1 (7 bases). Germline CDR1 SNHLY, CDR2 FYNNEI. Trimming took 4 bases from V and 4 from J, leaving 14 bases between them. CDR3 length equals 14 residues. The chain's CDR3 is CASSGRAGGYEQYF. In nucleotides, the CDR3 is TGTGCCAGCAGTGGGCGGGCAGGGGGGTACGAGCAGTACTTC.

V usage is TRBV11-2 and J usage is TRBJ2-5, with D possibly called TRBD1 or TRBD2 (5 bases each). This CDR3 is 15 amino acids long. Deletions cut 1 base from V and 1 base from J, with 10 bases between. CDR1 is SGHAT and CDR2 is FQNNGV in the germline V gene. The CDR3 reads CASSLGPGAQETQYF. The CDR3 bases are TGTGCCAGCAGCTTAGGACCCGGGGCCCAAGAGACCCAGTACTTC.

This clonotype was seen ten or more times. The V call is TRBV7-2, the J call TRBJ1-6; no reliable D call. Trimming pared 2 bases from V and 6 bases from J, leaving 11 bases between. Germline V gives CDR1 SGHTA, CDR2 FQGNSA. The CDR3 has 15 residues. CDR3 amino acids: CASSLSRPGNSPLHF. In nucleotides, the CDR3 is TGTGCCAGCAGCTTATCACGACCGGGTAATTCACCCCTCCACTTT.

This clonotype has only a few counts. The chain employs TRBV20-1 and TRBJ2-1, with 8 bases fitting TRBD2. This CDR3 contains 15 residues. Germline-derived CDR1 and CDR2 are DFQATT and SNEGSKA (reference sequence). With 5 bases clipped from V and 5 bases from J, the junction kept 11 bases outside the gene matches. The CDR3 sequence: CSAPSPGGANNEQFF. Here the CDR3 DNA reads TGCAGTGCTCCCTCCCCCGGGGGGGCCAACAATGAGCAGTTCTTC.

This clonotype was recorded at least ten times. The chain employs TRBV7-2 and TRBJ2-1, with TRBD2 matching over 8 bases. The CDR3 runs to 15 residues. Germline V gene sequence: CDR1 SGHTA, CDR2 FQGNSA. V dropped 1 base and J dropped 7; count of bases not matched to a gene: 6. This CDR3 is CASSLELADRNEQFF. The CDR3 DNA reads as TGTGCCAGCAGCTTAGAACTAGCGGACCGGAATGAGCAGTTCTTC.

This clonotype was found many times. The genes are TRBV5-6 and TRBJ2-1; D perhaps matches TRBD1 (6 bases). In germline, CDR1 is SGHDT, CDR2 YYEEEE. Trimming stripped 2 bases from V and 7 bases from J, with 13 bases between. This CDR3 region has 14 residues. As DNA, the CDR3 is TGTGCCAGCAGCTTCAAGACAGGAGTAAATGAGCAGTTCTTC. The encoded protein is CASSFKTGVNEQFF.

V and J are TRBV10-3 and TRBJ1-1; a weak D match, TRBD1 (6 bases). The CDR3 totals 15 residues. Germline CDR1 is ENHRY and CDR2 is SYGVKD. With 2 bases removed from V and 6 bases from J, the gap between germline ends came to 16 bases. CDR3 region: CAISELRTVLAEAFF. The CDR3 coding sequence is TGTGCCATCAGTGAGCTTCGGACAGTTTTGGCTGAAGCTTTCTTT.

The chain employs TRBV27 and TRBJ1-5; D unclear. Per the germline V gene, CDR1 is MNHEY and CDR2 is SMNVEV (reference sequence). The CDR3 covers 15 residues. Deletions cut 0 bases from V and 0 bases from J, with 6 bases between. The DNA of the CDR3 is TGTGCCAGCAGTTTATCCCACAGTAGCAATCAGCCCCAGCATTTT. Translated, it gives CASSLSHSSNQPQHF.

This clonotype was counted ten times or more. The chain joins TRBV5-6 to TRBJ2-5; D gene ambiguous. The CDR3 consists of 17 residues. Looked up from germline, CDR1 is SGHDT and CDR2 is YYEEEE. V was pared by 3 bases and J by 1 base, with 19 bases between. The DNA for the CDR3 is TGTGCCAGCAGCTCCTTGTACCGCCTCGCGGCCCAAGAGACCCAGTACTTC. Amino acids: CASSSLYRLAAQETQYF.